What follows are 10 T cell receptor beta chains derived from one specimen sequenced in a study of T cells in localized non-small cell lung cancer. This table comes from immunoSEQ multiplex PCR, and its TCRdb copy is limited to in-frame clones, with some not included. The table shows 40,000 to 65,000 clones, with more than 75% occurring only once. The input for sequencing was PBMCs, taken before any cancer treatment. Receptors were obtained from a female donor with stage II lung adenocarcinoma.

The chain has TRBV18 and TRBJ2-5; D ambiguous. This CDR3 comprises 12 residues. Germline CDR1 and CDR2: KGHSH and LQKENI. Trimming removed 2 bases at V and 3 bases at J, with 4 bases between. CDR3 loop: CASSPKEETQYF. CDR3 coding DNA: TGTGCCAGCTCACCAAAGGAAGAGACCCAGTACTTC.

This chain connects TRBV7-2 to TRBJ2-2, with 7 bases matching TRBD1. V trimming: 5 bases; J trimming: 4 bases; junction bases outside the gene matches: 10. CDR1 and CDR2 (germline): SGHTA, FQGNSA. This CDR3 comprises 16 residues. CDR3 sequence (DNA): TGTGCCAGCAGCCTACTTGGACAGGCAATCACCGGGGAGCTGTTTTTT. As protein: CASSLLGQAITGELFF.

This clone was found once. J is TRBJ2-4 and V is TRBV7-9; 8 bases map to TRBD1. The CDR3 is 14 amino acids. Per germline, CDR1 SEHNR and CDR2 FQNEAQ (reference sequence). With V trimmed by 1 base and J by 10 bases, 6 bases remained unmatched. Here the CDR3 DNA reads TGTGCCAGCAGCTTAGTTGGACAGGGCAGGATTCAGTACTTC. Translation gives CASSLVGQGRIQYF.

The CDR3 DNA reads TGTGCCAGCAGCCGCCGGACAGAAAGAAACACTGAAGCTTTCTTT. This gives the protein CASSRRTERNTEAFF. V usage is TRBV5-6 and J usage is TRBJ1-1, with D maybe TRBD1 (6 bases). CDR3 length: 15 residues. V shed 4 bases and J shed 2 bases, with 15 bases lying between them. Looked up from germline, CDR1 is SGHDT and CDR2 is YYEEEE.

To note about this clone: Without the conserved terminal phenylalanine or tryptophan, this CDR3 likely stems from a read error. The DNA is omitted, as the CDR3 cannot be located on it reliably, and the CDR3 follows TCRdb's listing. CDR3: CASSLAGSRG. V gene TRBV5-1 combines with J gene TRBJ1-3. The CDR3 is 10 amino acids in total, end residues counted. Germline V lookup: CDR1 SGHRS, CDR2 YFSETQ.

The rearrangement uses TRBV9 and TRBJ1-2, with no clear D. Germline V gene sequence: CDR1 SGDLS, CDR2 YYNGEE. This CDR3 contains 14 residues. Trimming took 0 bases from V and 5 from J, leaving 11 bases between them. The CDR3 spells CASSVGRGGYGYTF. In DNA, the CDR3 is TGTGCCAGCAGCGTAGGACGGGGAGGATATGGCTACACCTTC.

This clone was picked up a small number of times. The chain couples TRBV10-3 to TRBJ1-1; D ambiguous. The CDR3 is 13 amino acids. Trimming stripped 7 bases from V and 0 bases from J, with 9 bases between. Germline V gene sequence: CDR1 ENHRY, CDR2 SYGVKD. The CDR3 protein is CAITLTVNTEAFF. In DNA, the CDR3 is TGTGCCATCACCTTGACGGTGAACACTGAAGCTTTCTTT.

The rearrangement joins TRBV15 to TRBJ1-5; 7 nucleotides align to TRBD1. The V gene end was trimmed by 6 bases and the J gene end by 0 bases; junction bases not matched to a gene: 11. Germline CDR1 is LNHNV and CDR2 is YYDKDF (reference sequence). The CDR3 totals 17 residues. The chain's CDR3 is CATRPAGTEPSNQPQHF. The CDR3 DNA reads TGTGCCACCAGACCCGCAGGGACAGAACCTAGCAATCAGCCCCAGCATTTT.

This chain uses TRBV5-4 with TRBJ2-1; D tentatively reads TRBD1 or TRBD2 (5 bases each). V was trimmed by 6 bases and J by 1 base, leaving 11 bases between them. The CDR3 extends over 14 amino acids. Germline loops: CDR1 SGHNT, CDR2 YYREEE (reference sequence). The CDR3: CASIRDRSYNEQFF. CDR3 in DNA: TGTGCCAGCATCCGGGACCGTTCCTACAATGAGCAGTTCTTC.

CDR3 in DNA: TGTGCCATCAGTGAAACCCTGGGCCGGGACCGATTCTATGGCTACACCTTC. It translates to CAISETLGRDRFYGYTF. V gene TRBV10-3 combines with J gene TRBJ1-2; TRBD1 might be the D (5 bases). V was clipped by 3 bases and J by 4 bases, with 21 bases between them. Looked up from germline, CDR1 is ENHRY and CDR2 is SYGVKD. The CDR3 runs to 17 residues.